Below are 3 T cell receptor beta chains sequenced from a single sample in a study of neurological immune-mediated disorders. The time point denotes: longitudinal time-point 1 (baseline). TCRdb re-called the 5' RACE reads through MiXCR, storing one row per CDR3 protein. This table has 71,000 or so distinct CDR3 sequences, approximately 15% appearing once. The sequencing input was PBMCs. These receptors originate from a female donor with HTLV-1-associated myelopathy (HAM/TSP).

The chain has TRBV6-5 and TRBJ2-3, with D perhaps matching TRBD1 (6 bases). V lost 0 bases to trimming and J lost 5 bases, with 21 bases between them. CDR1 is MNHEY and CDR2 is SVGAGI in the germline V gene. The CDR3 totals 18 residues. CDR3 sequence (DNA): TGTGCCAGCAGTTACTCGTGGGTGGTGGGGGACACGATAGATACGCAGTATTTT. Protein sequence: CASSYSWVVGDTIDTQYF.

This clonotype was counted ten times or more. CDR3 DNA sequence: TGCAGTGCTAGACGGGGCTACGAGCAGTACTTC. The encoded protein is CSARRGYEQYF. The chain uses TRBV20-1 and TRBJ2-7; D perhaps matches TRBD2 (5 bases). The CDR3 totals 11 residues. Trimming pared 2 bases from V and 3 bases from J, leaving 5 bases between. The germline V gene has CDR1 DFQATT and CDR2 SNEGSKA (reference sequence).

This clonotype was counted ten times or more. The rearrangement links TRBV6-1 to TRBJ1-1, with D unresolved. With 2 bases removed from V and 0 bases from J, the gap between germline ends came to 7 bases. The germline CDR1 and CDR2 sequences are MNHNS and SASEGT. CDR3 length: 14 residues. Written as DNA, the CDR3 is TGTGCCAGCAGTGAACCGGGGTTGAACACTGAAGCTTTCTTT. Its translation is CASSEPGLNTEAFF.